This T cell receptor beta chain emerged from a study of response to subunit inactivated influenza vaccine. A note on this clonotype: Its antigen is as yet unknown. This sequence may be a read error, since a much larger clone differs from it by one base. The conserved closing phenylalanine or tryptophan is absent in this CDR3, likely reflecting a read error.

TCRdb independently ran MiXCR on the RT-PCR reads; one entry per CDR3 protein. The repertoire holds 650,000 to 800,000 distinct CDR3 sequences, 11% to 15% seen once, with 5.5% to 7% in the top ten. Study-wide results and caveats: Seasonal influenza vaccination, on each occasion, was suggested by the authors to recruit few new T cells.

This receptor was taken from a man aged 45 to 65 who received an inactivated influenza vaccine. The sequences come from PBMCs from blood, collected around 15 days before vaccination.

The CDR3 reads CAISESAGIEQFL. In nucleotides, the CDR3 is TGTGCCATCAGTGAGTCTGCAGGGATTGAGCAGTTCTTA. This chain connects TRBV10-3 to TRBJ2-1, with a tentative D call TRBD1 (5 bases). Trimming took off 0 bases at V and 9 bases at J, with 9 bases between the two ends. The CDR3 loop spans 13 amino acids. CDR1 and CDR2 (germline): ENHRY, SYGVKD.